One sample yielded the 16 T cell receptor beta chains listed below, sequenced in a study of T cells in Graves' hyperthyroidism and ophthalmopathy. Using RNA transcripts as the source, TCR beta CDR3 regions were amplified. First-round RT-PCR targeting the TCR CDR3 was performed with the HTBI primer set. TCRdb redid the calling of the multiplex PCR reads with MiXCR, one entry per CDR3 protein. The data contain around 520,000 distinct CDR3 sequences, approximately 15% of them singletons. Sequencing was carried out using blood. These receptors were collected from a woman between 18 and 29 years old with Graves' hyperthyroidism.

This clonotype was counted at least ten times. The chain uses TRBV11-2 and TRBJ2-3; no reliable D call. The ends were cut back, 7 bases at V and 1 base at J, with 12 bases in the middle. CDR1 and CDR2 (germline): SGHAT, FQNNGV. CDR3 length: 14 amino acids. CDR3 sequence: CASTLTSGTDTQYF. Here the CDR3 DNA reads TGTGCCAGCACCCTGACAAGTGGCACAGATACGCAGTATTTT. The full variable domain, rest sourced from reference TRBV11-2 and TRBJ2-3, is EAGVAQSPRYKIIEKRQSVAFWCNPISGHATLYWYQQILGQGPKLLIQFQNNGVVDDSQLPKDRFSAERLKGVDSTLKIQPAKLEDSAVYLCASTLTSGTDTQYFGPGTRLTVL.

Ten or more counts support this clonotype. The chain has TRBV9 and TRBJ1-4; TRBD1 matches at 7 bases. The ends lost 2 bases at V and 8 bases at J; junction bases unmatched: 6. The CDR3 extends over 14 amino acids. Germline V CDR1 and CDR2: SGDLS, YYNGEE. CDR3 nucleotides: TGTGCCAGCAGCGTGGGACAGACCCAAGAAAAACTGTTTTTT. It specifies CASSVGQTQEKLFF.

This clonotype was observed many times. CDR3 in amino acids: CASSLEVGNYGYTF. The CDR3 region has the DNA TGCGCCAGCAGCTTGGAGGTGGGGAACTATGGCTACACCTTC. V usage is TRBV5-1 and J usage is TRBJ1-2; D unclear. This CDR3 has 14 amino acids. Per germline, CDR1 SGHRS and CDR2 YFSETQ. Trimming took off 0 bases at V and 2 bases at J, with 8 bases between the two ends.

This clonotype came up a few times. The chain recombines TRBV7-2 with TRBJ2-7, with D unresolved. The V end lost 4 bases, the J end lost 7 bases, and 11 bases lay between the germline ends. The CDR3 extends over 12 amino acids. Germline values: CDR1 SGHTA, CDR2 FQGNSA. CDR3 in amino acids: CASSSPSSEQYF. The CDR3 DNA is TGTGCCAGCAGCTCCCCGTCGAGTGAGCAGTACTTC.

This clonotype came up a few times. The gene calls are TRBV5-1 and TRBJ1-2; D is undetermined. The CDR3 is made up of 14 amino acids. Germline values: CDR1 SGHRS, CDR2 YFSETQ. Trimming stripped 0 bases from V and 2 bases from J, with 8 bases between. The CDR3 loop reads CASSLEMGNYGYTF. DNA for the CDR3: TGCGCCAGCAGCTTGGAGATGGGGAACTATGGCTACACCTTC.

The gene calls are TRBV6-5 and TRBJ2-5; D may be TRBD2 (5 bases). Germline CDR1 reads MNHEY; CDR2 reads SVGAGI. The germline V and J ends were trimmed by 3 bases and 5 bases, with 13 bases remaining between them. CDR3 size: 14 residues. The CDR3 DNA is TGTGCCAGCAGTTATGGACGGGGAGTGGAGACCCAGTACTTC. The encoded protein is CASSYGRGVETQYF.

The table lists this clonotype with a few counts. A much larger clone differs by one base, so this may be a read error. The V and J genes are TRBV19 and TRBJ2-6, with D possibly TRBD1 on 5 matching bases. Germline values: CDR1 LNHDA, CDR2 SQIVND (reference sequence). This CDR3 region has 16 residues. DNA for the CDR3: TGTGCCAGTACCCCGGACGCTTACTCTGGGGCCAACGCCCTGACTTTC. Its protein is CASTPDAYSGANALTF. The complete variable domain, with remaining parts taken from reference TRBV19 and TRBJ2-6, reads DGGITQSPKYLFRKEGQNVTLSCEQNLNHDAMYWYRQDPGQGLRLIYYSQIVNDFQKGDIAEGYSVSREKKESFPLTVTSAQKNPTAFYLCASTPDAYSGANALTFGAGSRLTVL.

A few counts support this clonotype. The rearrangement uses TRBV20-1 and TRBJ1-1; D unresolved. This CDR3 comprises 14 residues. Trimming took off 0 bases at V and 1 base at J, with 9 bases between the two ends. Germline V gene lookup returns CDR1 DFQATT and CDR2 SNEGSKA (reference sequence). CDR3 sequence reads: CSARDRFQNTEAFF. The CDR3 region has the DNA TGCAGTGCTAGAGATAGGTTTCAGAACACTGAAGCTTTCTTT.

This clonotype was counted many times. This chain joins TRBV18 and TRBJ1-1, with D hard to call. With 2 bases removed from V and 1 base from J, the gap between germline ends came to 11 bases. Germline V gene data show CDR1 as KGHSH and CDR2 as LQKENI. This CDR3 contains 15 residues. The CDR3 DNA reads as TGTGCCAGCTCACCAAACCGAGCAGGGAACACTGAAGCTTTCTTT. Its protein product is CASSPNRAGNTEAFF.

This clonotype was counted ten times or more. The chain carries TRBV19 and TRBJ2-1; 12 nucleotides agree with TRBD2. The CDR3 has 15 residues. The germline CDR1 and CDR2 sequences are LNHDA and SQIVND (reference sequence). The ends lost 4 bases at V and 8 bases at J; junction bases unmatched: 6. CDR3 residues: CASSTGLAGYDEQFF. As DNA, the CDR3 is TGTGCCAGTAGTACCGGACTAGCGGGATACGATGAGCAGTTCTTC.

This clonotype was counted many times. The chain is built from TRBV5-1 and TRBJ2-3; maybe TRBD2 (5 bases). Germline CDR1 reads SGHRS; CDR2 reads YFSETQ. The CDR3 runs to 14 residues. Trimming cost V 4 bases and J 3 bases, with 12 bases left between them. CDR3 residues: CASSQRTGTDTQYF. Here the CDR3 DNA reads TGCGCCAGCAGCCAAAGGACTGGAACAGATACGCAGTATTTT.

The chain employs TRBV30 and TRBJ2-4; D gene ambiguous. Germline CDR1 and CDR2: GTSNPN and SVGIG (reference sequence). The CDR3 runs to 15 residues. The V and J ends lost 4 bases and 1 base respectively, with 14 bases between them. DNA for the CDR3: TGTGCCTGGACTGTAAATTCCTGGGCCAAAAACATTCAGTACTTC. Residues: CAWTVNSWAKNIQYF.

The sample holds many counts of this clonotype. The rearrangement uses TRBV11-2 and TRBJ2-4, with 8 bases matching TRBD2. The CDR3 has 15 amino acids. Germline trimming cut 1 base from V and 9 bases from J; bases unmatched to any gene: 8. The V gene's germline CDR1 is SGHAT and CDR2 FQNNGV. The CDR3, as DNA: TGTGCCAGCAGCTTAGGAACCGGGACTAGGGCCATTCAGTACTTC. It yields the protein CASSLGTGTRAIQYF.

This clonotype was counted a few times. This rearrangement joins TRBV4-2 to TRBJ2-2, with 8 bases matching TRBD2. The V gene end was trimmed by 0 bases and the J gene end by 5 bases; junction bases not matched to a gene: 11. This CDR3 contains 18 residues. Germline values: CDR1 LGHNA, CDR2 YNFKEQ. The CDR3 bases are TGTGCCAGCAGCCAAGATTTCGGGAGGGCCTTTGGGACCGGGGAGCTGTTTTTT. Encoded protein: CASSQDFGRAFGTGELFF.

In this sample, this clonotype turned up many times. V is TRBV6-2 or TRBV6-3 and J is TRBJ1-2; D is ambiguous. The CDR3 totals 17 residues. The V end lost 0 bases, the J end lost 4 bases, and 18 bases lay between the germline ends. Germline CDR1 reads MNHEY; CDR2 reads SVGEGT. CDR3 coding DNA: TGTGCCAGCAGTTACTCGGGCCAGCTCCCCGGTGCCTATGGCTACACCTTC. Translating it yields CASSYSGQLPGAYGYTF.

This clonotype appeared many times. This chain connects TRBV27 to TRBJ2-7, with D perhaps TRBD1 (6 bases). This CDR3 comprises 13 residues. V dropped 6 bases and J dropped 4 bases, with 13 bases sitting between them. CDR1 is MNHEY, CDR2 SMNVEV, per germline (reference sequence). The CDR3 loop reads CASSLGRGYEQYF. The CDR3 DNA follows: TGTGCCAGCAGCCTTGGCAGGGGTTACGAGCAGTACTTC.